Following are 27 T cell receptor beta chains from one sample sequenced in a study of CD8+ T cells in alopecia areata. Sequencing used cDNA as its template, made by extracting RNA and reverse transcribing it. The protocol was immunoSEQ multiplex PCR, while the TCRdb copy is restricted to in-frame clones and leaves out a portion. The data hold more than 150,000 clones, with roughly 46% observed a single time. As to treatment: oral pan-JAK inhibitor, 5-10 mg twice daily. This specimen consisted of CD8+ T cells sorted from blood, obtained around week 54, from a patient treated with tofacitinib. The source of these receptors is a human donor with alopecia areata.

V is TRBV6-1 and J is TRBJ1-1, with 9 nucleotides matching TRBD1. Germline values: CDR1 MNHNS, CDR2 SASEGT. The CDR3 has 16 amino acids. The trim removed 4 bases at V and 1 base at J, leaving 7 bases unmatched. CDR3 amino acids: CASSAVQGAENTEAFF. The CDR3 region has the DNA TGTGCCAGCAGTGCAGTACAGGGGGCGGAGAACACTGAAGCTTTCTTT.

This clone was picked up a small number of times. The CDR3 spells CASSYDGDGYTF. The CDR3 DNA is TGTGCCAGCAGTTACGACGGGGATGGCTACACCTTC. The V gene is TRBV6-6, the J gene TRBJ1-2; D uncertain. Trimming removed 2 bases at V and 6 bases at J, with 7 bases between. The germline CDR1 and CDR2 sequences are MNHNY and SVGAGI (reference sequence). The CDR3 extends over 12 amino acids.

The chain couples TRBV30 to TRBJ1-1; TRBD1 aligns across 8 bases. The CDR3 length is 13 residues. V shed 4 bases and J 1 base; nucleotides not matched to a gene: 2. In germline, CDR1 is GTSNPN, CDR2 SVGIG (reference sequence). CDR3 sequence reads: CAWTDRGNTEAFF. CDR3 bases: TGTGCCTGGACAGACAGGGGGAACACTGAAGCTTTCTTT.

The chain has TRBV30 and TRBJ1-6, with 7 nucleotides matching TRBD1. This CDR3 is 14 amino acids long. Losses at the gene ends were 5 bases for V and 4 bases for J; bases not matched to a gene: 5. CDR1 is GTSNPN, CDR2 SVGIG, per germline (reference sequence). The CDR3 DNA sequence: TGTGCCTGGGGGACAGAAAATTATAATTCACCCCTCCACTTT. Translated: CAWGTENYNSPLHF.

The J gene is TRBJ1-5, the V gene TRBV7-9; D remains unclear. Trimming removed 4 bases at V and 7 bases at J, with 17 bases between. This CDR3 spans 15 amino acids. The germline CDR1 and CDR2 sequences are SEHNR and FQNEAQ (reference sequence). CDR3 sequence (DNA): TGTGCCAGCAGCTCTAGTTCGGGGAACGGGCAGCCCCAGCATTTT. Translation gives CASSSSSGNGQPQHF.

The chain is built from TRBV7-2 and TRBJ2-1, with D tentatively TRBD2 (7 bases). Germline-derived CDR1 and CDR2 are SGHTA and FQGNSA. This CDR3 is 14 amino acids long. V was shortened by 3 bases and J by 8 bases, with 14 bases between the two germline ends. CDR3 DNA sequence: TGTGCCAGCAGCTTTTACGCGGGGGCCTATGAGCAGTTCTTC. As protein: CASSFYAGAYEQFF.

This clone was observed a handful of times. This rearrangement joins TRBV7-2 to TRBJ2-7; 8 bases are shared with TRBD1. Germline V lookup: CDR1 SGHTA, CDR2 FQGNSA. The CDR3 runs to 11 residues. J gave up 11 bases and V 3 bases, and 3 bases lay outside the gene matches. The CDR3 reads CASSLDRVKYF. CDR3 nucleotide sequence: TGTGCCAGCAGCTTGGACAGGGTTAAGTACTTC.

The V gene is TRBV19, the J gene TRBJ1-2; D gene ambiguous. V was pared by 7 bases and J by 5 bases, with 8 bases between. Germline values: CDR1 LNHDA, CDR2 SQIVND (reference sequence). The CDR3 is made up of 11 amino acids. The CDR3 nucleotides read TGTGCCAGTATGGCTGAGTATGGCTACACCTTC. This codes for CASMAEYGYTF.

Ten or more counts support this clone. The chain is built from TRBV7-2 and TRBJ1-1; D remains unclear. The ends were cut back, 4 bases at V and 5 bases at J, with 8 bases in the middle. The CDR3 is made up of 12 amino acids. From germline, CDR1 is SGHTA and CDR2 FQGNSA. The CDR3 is CASSSRSTEAFF. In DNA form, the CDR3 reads TGTGCCAGCAGCTCCCGTAGTACTGAAGCTTTCTTT.

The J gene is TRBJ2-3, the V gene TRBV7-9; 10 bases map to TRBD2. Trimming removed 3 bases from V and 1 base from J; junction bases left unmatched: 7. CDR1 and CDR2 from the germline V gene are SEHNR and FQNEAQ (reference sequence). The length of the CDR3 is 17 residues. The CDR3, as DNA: TGTGCCAGCAGCTTCATCCTAGCGGGGGCACGCACAGATACGCAGTATTTT. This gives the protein CASSFILAGARTDTQYF.

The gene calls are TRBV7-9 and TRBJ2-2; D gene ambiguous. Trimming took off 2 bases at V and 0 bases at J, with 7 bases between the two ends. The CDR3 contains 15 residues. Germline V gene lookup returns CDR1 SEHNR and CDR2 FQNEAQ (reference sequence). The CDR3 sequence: CASSLTGTNTGELFF. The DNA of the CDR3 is TGTGCCAGCAGCTTAACTGGCACGAACACCGGGGAGCTGTTTTTT.

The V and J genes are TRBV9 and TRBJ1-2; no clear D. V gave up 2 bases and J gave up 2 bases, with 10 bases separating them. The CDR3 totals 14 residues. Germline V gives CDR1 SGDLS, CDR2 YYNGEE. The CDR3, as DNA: TGTGCCAGCAGCGTGGGTCGCGGCAACTATGGCTACACCTTC. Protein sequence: CASSVGRGNYGYTF.

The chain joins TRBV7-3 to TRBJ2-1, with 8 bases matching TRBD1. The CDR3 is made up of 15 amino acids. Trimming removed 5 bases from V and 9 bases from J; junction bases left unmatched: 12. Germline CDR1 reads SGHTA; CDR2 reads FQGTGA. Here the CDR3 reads CASSLSDRGGGEQFF. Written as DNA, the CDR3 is TGTGCCAGCAGCCTATCTGACAGGGGAGGTGGTGAGCAGTTCTTC. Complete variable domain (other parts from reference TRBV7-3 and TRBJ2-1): GAGVSQTPSNKVTEKGKYVELRCDPISGHTALYWYRQSLGQGPEFLIYFQGTGAADDSGLPNDRFFAVRPEGSVSTLKIQRTERGDSAVYLCASSLSDRGGGEQFFGPGTRLTVL.

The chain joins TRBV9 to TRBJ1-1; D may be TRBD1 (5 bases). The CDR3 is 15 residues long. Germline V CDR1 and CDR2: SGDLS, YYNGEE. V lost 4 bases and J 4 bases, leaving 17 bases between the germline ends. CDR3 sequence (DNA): TGTGCCAGCAGCCCGAGGAGGTCGGGGGGCACTGAAGCTTTCTTT. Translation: CASSPRRSGGTEAFF.

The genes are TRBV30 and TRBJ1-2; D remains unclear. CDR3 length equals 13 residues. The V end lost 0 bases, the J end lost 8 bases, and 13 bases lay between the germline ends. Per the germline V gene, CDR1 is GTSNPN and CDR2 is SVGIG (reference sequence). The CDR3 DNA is TGTGCCTGGAGTGTAATGGGAGGAACCGGCTACACCTTC. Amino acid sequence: CAWSVMGGTGYTF. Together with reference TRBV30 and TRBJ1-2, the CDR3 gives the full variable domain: SQTIHQWPATLVQPVGSPLSLECTVEGTSNPNLYWYRQAAGRGLQLLFYSVGIGQISSEVPQNLSASRPQDRQFILSSKKLLLSDSGFYLCAWSVMGGTGYTFGSGTRLTVV.

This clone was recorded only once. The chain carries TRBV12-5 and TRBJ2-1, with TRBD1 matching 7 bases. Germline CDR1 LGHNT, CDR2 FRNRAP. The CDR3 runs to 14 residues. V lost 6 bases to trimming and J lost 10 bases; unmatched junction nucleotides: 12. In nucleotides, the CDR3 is TGTGCTAGTGGCCCCTGGACAGGTGGGGAAGAGCAGTTCTTC. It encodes CASGPWTGGEEQFF.

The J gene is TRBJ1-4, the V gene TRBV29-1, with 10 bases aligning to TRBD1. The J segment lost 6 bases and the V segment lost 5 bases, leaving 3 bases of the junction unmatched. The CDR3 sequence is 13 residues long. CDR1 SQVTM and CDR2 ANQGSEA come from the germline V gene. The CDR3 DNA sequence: TGCAGCGTTAACGGACAGGGGGATGAAAAACTGTTTTTT. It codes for CSVNGQGDEKLFF.

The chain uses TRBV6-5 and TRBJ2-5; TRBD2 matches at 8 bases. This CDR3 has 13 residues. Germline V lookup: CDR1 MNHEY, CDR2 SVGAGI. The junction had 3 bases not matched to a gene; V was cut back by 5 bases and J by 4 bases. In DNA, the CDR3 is TGTGCCAGCAGTGGCGGGGGGTTAGAGACCCAGTACTTC. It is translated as CASSGGGLETQYF.

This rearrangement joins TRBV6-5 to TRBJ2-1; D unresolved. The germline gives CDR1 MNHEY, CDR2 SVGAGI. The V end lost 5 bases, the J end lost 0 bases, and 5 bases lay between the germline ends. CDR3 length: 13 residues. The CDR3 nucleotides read TGTGCCAGCAGTGGACCCTCCTACAATGAGCAGTTCTTC. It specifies CASSGPSYNEQFF.

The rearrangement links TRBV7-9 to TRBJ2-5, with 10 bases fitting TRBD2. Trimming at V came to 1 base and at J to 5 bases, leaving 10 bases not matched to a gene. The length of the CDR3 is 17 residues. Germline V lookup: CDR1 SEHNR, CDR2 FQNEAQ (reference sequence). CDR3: CASSLGTSGGARETQYF. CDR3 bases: TGTGCCAGCAGCTTAGGAACCAGCGGGGGGGCCCGGGAGACCCAGTACTTC.

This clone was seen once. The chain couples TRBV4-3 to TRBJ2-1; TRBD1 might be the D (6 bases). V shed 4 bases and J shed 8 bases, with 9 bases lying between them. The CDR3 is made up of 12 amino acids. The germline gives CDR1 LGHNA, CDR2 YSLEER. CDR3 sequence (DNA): TGCGCCAGCAGCCCGGACAGCTATGAGCAGTTCTTC. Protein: CASSPDSYEQFF.

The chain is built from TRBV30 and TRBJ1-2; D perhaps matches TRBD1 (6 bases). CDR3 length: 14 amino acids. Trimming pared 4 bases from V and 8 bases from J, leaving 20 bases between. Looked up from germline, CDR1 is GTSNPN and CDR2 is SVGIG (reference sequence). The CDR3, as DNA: TGTGCCTGGACTGACAGGACTTTCGTCGGGGGCTACACCTTC. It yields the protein CAWTDRTFVGGYTF.

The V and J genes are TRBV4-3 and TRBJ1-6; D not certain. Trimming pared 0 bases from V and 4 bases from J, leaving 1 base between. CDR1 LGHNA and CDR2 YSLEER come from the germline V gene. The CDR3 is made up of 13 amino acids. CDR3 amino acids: CASSQDYNSPLHF. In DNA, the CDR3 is TGCGCCAGCAGCCAAGATTATAATTCACCCCTCCACTTT.

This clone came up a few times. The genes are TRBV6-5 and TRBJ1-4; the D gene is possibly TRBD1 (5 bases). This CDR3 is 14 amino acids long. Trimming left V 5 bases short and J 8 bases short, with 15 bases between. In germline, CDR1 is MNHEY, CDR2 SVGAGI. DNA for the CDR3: TGTGCCAGCAGTGCGAGGGGCGCAGGGGAAAAACTGTTTTTT. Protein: CASSARGAGEKLFF.

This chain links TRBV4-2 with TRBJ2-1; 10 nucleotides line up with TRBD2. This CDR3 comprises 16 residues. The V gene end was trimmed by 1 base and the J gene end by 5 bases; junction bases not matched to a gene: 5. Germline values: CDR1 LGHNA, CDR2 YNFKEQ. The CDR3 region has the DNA TGTGCCAGCAGCCAAGGTCTAGCGGGGGTGAACAATGAGCAGTTCTTC. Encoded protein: CASSQGLAGVNNEQFF.

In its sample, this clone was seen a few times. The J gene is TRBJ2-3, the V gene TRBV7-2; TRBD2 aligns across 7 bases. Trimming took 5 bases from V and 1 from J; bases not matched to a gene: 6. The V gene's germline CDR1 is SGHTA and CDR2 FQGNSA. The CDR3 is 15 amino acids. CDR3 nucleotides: TGTGCCAGCAGCGACTTCGCGGGGGGCACAGATACGCAGTATTTT. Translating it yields CASSDFAGGTDTQYF.

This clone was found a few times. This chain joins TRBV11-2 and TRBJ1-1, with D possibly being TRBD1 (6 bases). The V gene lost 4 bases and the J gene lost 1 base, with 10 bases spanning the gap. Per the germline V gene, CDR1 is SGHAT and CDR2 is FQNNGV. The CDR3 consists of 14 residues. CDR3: CASSSGARNTEAFF. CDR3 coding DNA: TGTGCCAGCAGCTCAGGGGCCCGGAACACTGAAGCTTTCTTT.